This T cell receptor beta chain was sequenced during a study of CXCR3-negative and CXCR3-positive naive CD8 T cells. Study at large: Each library gave roughly 1.6 +/- 0.3 million of some 150 million TRB reads.

General study points: Similarly elevated diversity marked both naive subsets, with memory CD8+ cells showing far lower diversity. After cryopreservation, expression of CXCR3 was partially reduced, and most assays were run with fresh PBMCs. CXCR3-negative naive cells had less hydrophobic TRB CDR3s than did CXCR3-positive naive cells.

Of note for this clonotype: What it binds is unknown.

The CDR3 length is 16 residues. The germline V gene has CDR1 MGHRA and CDR2 YSYEKL. UMI-labeled 5' RACE TRB cDNA libraries were prepared from the cells. TCRdb reanalyzed the 5' RACE reads and collapses them to one entry per CDR3 protein, without DNA. The sample table sets out around 140,000 distinct CDR3 sequences. This receptor was taken from a human donor in good health. Some clones in this sample may be carry-over from other donors' samples. V gene TRBV4-1 combines with J gene TRBJ2-2. The sample taken for sequencing was naive CXCR3+ CD8+ T cells from blood. The sample's subset: CD45RO-CCR7+CD27+CD95- naive CD8+ T cells expressing CXCR3 (TNR3+). CDR3: CASSQVAGVITGELFF.